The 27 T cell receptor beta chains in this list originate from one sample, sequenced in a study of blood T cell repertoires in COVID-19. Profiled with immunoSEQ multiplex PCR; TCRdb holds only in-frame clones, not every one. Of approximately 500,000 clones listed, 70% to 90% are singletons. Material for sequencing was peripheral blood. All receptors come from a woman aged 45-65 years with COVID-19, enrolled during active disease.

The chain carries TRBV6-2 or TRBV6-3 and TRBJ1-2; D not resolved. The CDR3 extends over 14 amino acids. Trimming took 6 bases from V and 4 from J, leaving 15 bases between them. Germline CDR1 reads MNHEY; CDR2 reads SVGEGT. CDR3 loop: CASRPLVDFYGYTF. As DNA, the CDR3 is TGTGCCAGCAGGCCTCTTGTGGACTTCTATGGCTACACCTTC.

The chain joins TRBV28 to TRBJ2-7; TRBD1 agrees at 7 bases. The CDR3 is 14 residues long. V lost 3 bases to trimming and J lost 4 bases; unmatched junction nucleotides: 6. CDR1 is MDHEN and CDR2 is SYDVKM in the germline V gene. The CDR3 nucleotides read TGTGCCAGCAGTTTGCCCAGGGGGTGGTACGAGCAGTACTTC. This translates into CASSLPRGWYEQYF.

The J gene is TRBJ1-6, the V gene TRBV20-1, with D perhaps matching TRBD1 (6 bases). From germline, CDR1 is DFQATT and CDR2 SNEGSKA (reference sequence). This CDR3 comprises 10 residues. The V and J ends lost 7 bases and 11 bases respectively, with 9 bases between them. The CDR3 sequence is CSEWGPPLHF. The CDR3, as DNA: TGCAGTGAATGGGGGCCACCCCTCCACTTT.

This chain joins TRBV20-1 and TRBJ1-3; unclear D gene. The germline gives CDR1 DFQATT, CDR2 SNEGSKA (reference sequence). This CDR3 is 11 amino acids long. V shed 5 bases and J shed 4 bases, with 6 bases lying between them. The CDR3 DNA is TGCAGTGCTTCAGTCGGAAACACCATATATTTT. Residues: CSASVGNTIYF.

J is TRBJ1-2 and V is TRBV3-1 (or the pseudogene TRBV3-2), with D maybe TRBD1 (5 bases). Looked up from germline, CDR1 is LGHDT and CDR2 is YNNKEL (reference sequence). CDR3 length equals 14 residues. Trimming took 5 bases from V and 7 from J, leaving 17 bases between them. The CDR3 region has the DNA TGTGCCAGCAGCACCCGGGGGGGGGTGACTGGCTACACCTTC. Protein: CASSTRGGVTGYTF.

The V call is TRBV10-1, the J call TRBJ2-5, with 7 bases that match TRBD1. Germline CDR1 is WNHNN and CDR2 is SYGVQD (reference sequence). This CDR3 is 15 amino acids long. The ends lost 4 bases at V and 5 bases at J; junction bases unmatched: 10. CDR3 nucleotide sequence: TGCGCCAGCAGTGTTGGAGACAGGGCTGGGGAGACCCAGTACTTC. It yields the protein CASSVGDRAGETQYF.

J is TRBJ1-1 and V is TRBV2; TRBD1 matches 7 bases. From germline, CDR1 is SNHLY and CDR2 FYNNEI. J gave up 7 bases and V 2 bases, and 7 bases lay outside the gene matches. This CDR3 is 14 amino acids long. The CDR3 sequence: CASSELVGGFEAFF. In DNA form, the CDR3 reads TGTGCCAGCAGTGAATTAGTAGGGGGCTTTGAAGCTTTCTTT.

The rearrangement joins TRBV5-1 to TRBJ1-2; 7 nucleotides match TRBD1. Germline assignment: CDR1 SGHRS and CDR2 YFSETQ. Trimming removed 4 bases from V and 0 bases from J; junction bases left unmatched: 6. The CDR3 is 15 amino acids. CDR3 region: CASSPGQPANYGYTF. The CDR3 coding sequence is TGCGCCAGCAGCCCGGGACAGCCAGCTAACTATGGCTACACCTTC.

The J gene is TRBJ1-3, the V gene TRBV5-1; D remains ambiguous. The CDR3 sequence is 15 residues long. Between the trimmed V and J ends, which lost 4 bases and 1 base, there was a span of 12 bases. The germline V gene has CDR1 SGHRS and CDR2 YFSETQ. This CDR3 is CASSSGIGSGNTIYF. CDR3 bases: TGCGCCAGCAGCAGCGGGATAGGGTCTGGAAACACCATATATTTT.

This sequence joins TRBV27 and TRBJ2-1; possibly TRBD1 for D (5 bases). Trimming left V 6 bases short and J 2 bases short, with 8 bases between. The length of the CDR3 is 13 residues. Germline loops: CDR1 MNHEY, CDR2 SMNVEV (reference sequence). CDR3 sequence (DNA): TGTGCCAGCAGGCAACAGGCCTACAATGAGCAGTTCTTC. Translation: CASRQQAYNEQFF.

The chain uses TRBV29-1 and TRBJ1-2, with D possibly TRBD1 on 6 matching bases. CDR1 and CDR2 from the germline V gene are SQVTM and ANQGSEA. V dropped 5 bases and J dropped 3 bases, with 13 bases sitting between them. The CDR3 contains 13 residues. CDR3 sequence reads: CSVSTRGDYGYTF. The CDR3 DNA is TGCAGCGTTTCAACCAGGGGTGACTATGGCTACACCTTC.

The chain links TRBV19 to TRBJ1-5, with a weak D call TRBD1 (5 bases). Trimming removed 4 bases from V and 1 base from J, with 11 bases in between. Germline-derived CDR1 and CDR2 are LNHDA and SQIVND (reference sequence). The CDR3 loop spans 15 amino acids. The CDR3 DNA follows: TGTGCCAGTAGTAGGAGGGGTGTGAGCAATCAGCCCCAGCATTTT. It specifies CASSRRGVSNQPQHF.

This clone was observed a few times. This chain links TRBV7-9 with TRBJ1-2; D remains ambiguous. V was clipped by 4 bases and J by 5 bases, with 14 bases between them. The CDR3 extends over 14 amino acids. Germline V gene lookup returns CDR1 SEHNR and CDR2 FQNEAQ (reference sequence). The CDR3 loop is CASSSGWAGYGYTF. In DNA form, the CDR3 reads TGTGCCAGCAGCTCCGGCTGGGCCGGATATGGCTACACCTTC.

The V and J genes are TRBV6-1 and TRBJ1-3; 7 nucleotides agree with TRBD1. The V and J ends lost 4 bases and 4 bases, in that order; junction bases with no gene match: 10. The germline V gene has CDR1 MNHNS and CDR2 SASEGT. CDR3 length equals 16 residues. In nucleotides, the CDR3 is TGTGCCAGCAGTGTCATAAGGGGGCAGGGGGGAAACACCATATATTTT. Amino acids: CASSVIRGQGGNTIYF.

This CDR3 is CASGSGQPQHF. Here the CDR3 DNA reads TGTGCCAGTGGGTCGGGACAGCCCCAGCATTTT. The V call is TRBV19, the J call TRBJ1-5; D uncertain. The germline CDR1 and CDR2 sequences are LNHDA and SQIVND (reference sequence). The V end lost 8 bases, the J end lost 7 bases, and 9 bases lay between the germline ends. The CDR3 has 11 amino acids.

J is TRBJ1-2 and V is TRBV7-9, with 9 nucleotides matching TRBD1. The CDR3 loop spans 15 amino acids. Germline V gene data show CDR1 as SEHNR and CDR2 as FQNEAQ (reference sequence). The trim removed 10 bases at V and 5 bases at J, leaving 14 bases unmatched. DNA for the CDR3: TGTGCCACCCAACCCCCGGGACAGGGTTGGTATGGCTACACCTTC. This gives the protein CATQPPGQGWYGYTF.

The CDR3 spells CASSVRDRGLPVNSYEQYF. The CDR3 coding sequence is TGCGCCAGCAGTGTAAGGGACAGGGGGCTACCAGTCAACTCCTACGAGCAGTACTTC. The chain couples TRBV10-1 to TRBJ2-7, with 12 bases identical to TRBD1. V lost 4 bases to trimming and J lost 0 bases; unmatched junction nucleotides: 13. CDR3 length: 19 residues. Germline V gene data show CDR1 as WNHNN and CDR2 as SYGVQD (reference sequence).

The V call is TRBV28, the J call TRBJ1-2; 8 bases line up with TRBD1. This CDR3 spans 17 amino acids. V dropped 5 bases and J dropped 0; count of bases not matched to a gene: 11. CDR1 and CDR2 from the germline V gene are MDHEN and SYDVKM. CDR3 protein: CASSTRQGKKANYGYTF. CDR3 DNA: TGTGCCAGCAGTACCCGACAGGGGAAAAAAGCTAACTATGGCTACACCTTC.

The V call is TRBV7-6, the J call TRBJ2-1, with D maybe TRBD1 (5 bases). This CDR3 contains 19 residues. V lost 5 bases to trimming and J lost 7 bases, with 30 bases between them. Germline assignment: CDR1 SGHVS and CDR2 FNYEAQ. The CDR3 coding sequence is TGTGCCAGCAGCCCCCATGTGGGGCACCCGAGATTCGGTGGGAATGAGCAGTTCTTC. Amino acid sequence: CASSPHVGHPRFGGNEQFF.

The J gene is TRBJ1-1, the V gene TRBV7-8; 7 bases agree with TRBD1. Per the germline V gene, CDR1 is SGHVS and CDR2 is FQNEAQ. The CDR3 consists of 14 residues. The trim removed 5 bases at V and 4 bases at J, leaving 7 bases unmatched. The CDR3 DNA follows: TGTGCCAGCAGCCGAGAGGGGGCTTTCACTGAAGCTTTCTTT. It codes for CASSREGAFTEAFF. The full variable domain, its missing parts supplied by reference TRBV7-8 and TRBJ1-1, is GAGVSQSPRYKVAKRGQDVALRCDPISGHVSLFWYQQALGQGPEFLTYFQNEAQLDKSGLPSDRFFAERPEGSVSTLKIQRTQQEDSAVYLCASSREGAFTEAFFGQGTRLTVV.

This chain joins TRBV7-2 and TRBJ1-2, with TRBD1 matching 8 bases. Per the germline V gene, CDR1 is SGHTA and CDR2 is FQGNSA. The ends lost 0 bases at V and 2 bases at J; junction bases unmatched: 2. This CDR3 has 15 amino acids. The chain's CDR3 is CASSLAPGGNYGYTF. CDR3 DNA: TGTGCCAGCAGCTTAGCCCCAGGGGGCAACTATGGCTACACCTTC.

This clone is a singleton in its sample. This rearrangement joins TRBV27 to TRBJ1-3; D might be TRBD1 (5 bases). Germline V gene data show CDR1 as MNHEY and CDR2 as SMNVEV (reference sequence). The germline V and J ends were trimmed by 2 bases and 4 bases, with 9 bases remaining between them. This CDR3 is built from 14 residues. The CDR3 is CASSLQGYGNTIYF. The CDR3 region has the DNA TGTGCCAGCAGTTTACAGGGTTACGGAAACACCATATATTTT.

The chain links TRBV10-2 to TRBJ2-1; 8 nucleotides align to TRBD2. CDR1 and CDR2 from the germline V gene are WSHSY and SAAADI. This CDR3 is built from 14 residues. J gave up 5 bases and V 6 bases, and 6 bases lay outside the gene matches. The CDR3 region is CASRSGGQDNEQFF. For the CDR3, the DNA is TGCGCCAGCAGGTCGGGGGGGCAGGACAATGAGCAGTTCTTC.

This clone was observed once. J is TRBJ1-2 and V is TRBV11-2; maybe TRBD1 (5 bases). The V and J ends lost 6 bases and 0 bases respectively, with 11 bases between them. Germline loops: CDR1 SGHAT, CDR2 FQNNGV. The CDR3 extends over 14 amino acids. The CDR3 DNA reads TGTGCCAGCAGGGTGGACACGACTAACTATGGCTACACCTTC. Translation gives CASRVDTTNYGYTF.

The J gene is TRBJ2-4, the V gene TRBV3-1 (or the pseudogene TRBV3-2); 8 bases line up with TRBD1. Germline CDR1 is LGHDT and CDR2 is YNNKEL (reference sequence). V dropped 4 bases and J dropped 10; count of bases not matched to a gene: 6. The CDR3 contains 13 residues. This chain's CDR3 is CASSPGRTGIQYF. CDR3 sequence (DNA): TGTGCCAGCAGCCCCGGACGGACAGGGATTCAGTACTTC.

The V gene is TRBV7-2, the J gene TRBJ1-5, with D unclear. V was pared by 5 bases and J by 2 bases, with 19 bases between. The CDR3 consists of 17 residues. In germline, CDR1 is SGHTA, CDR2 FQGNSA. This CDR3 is CASSAIVGSLGNQPQHF. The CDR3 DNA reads TGTGCCAGCAGCGCAATCGTCGGGTCCTTAGGCAATCAGCCCCAGCATTTT. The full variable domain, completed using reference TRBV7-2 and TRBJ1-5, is GAGVSQSPSNKVTEKGKDVELRCDPISGHTALYWYRQSLGQGLEFLIYFQGNSAPDKSGLPSDRFSAERTGGSVSTLTIQRTQQEDSAVYLCASSAIVGSLGNQPQHFGDGTRLSIL.

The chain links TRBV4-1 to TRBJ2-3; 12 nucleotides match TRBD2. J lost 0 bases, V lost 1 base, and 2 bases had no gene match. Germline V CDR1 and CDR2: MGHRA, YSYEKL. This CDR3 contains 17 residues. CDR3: CASSQGGLAGSTDTQYF. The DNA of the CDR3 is TGCGCCAGCAGCCAAGGAGGACTAGCGGGGAGCACAGATACGCAGTATTTT.